This TCR beta chain is drawn from a study of memory CD4+ T cells and cytomegalovirus serostatus. Broader study findings: Of approximately 150 reported CMV TCRbeta sequences, about 70 were found in memory CD4+ repertoires. Suggested: most of the CMV-linked TCR signature lies in CD4+ memory cells. CMV serostatus prediction reached median AUC about 0.95, or 0.9 with US-trained model.

Authors' methods: Out-of-frame sequences were removed, leaving some 2 million distinct TCRbeta sequences. Generated by immunoSEQ multiplex PCR, the TCRdb table keeps only in-frame clones and is missing some. V, J and clone size are those of that table, while D and trimming were read from the DNA. The table shows 50,000 or so clones, with about 70% occurring only once. The sort gate was single viable CD3+CD4+CD8-CD45RO+ cells for memory CD4+ T cells. Trimming removed 5 bases from V and 3 bases from J, with 9 bases in between. Per the germline V gene, CDR1 is SGHAT and CDR2 is FQDESV (reference sequence). The CDR3 spans 13 residues. With regard to this clone: Its cognate antigen is unknown.

This receptor was taken from an adult in good health and CMV-seropositive. The sequenced material came from memory CD4+ T cells from blood. The chain is built from TRBV11-1 and TRBJ2-3; D gene uncertain. The chain's CDR3 is CASSRIRTDTQYF. CDR3 DNA sequence: TGTGCCAGCAGCAGAATTAGGACAGATACGCAGTATTTT.